The 21 T cell receptor beta chains reported below all come from one sample, sequenced in a study of radiation and T cells in renal cell carcinoma. Time point: baseline pretreatment blood. Described treatment: 15 Gy SBRT to primary tumor, nephrectomy 4 weeks later. The protocol was immunoSEQ multiplex PCR, while the TCRdb copy is restricted to in-frame clones and leaves out a portion. This sample has 100,000 or so clones, with 70% to 90% found just once. The specimen was blood, collected from a patient whose treatment included radiotherapy and nephrectomy. These TCRs come from a man aged 50 to 59 with renal cell carcinoma.

This chain connects TRBV14 to TRBJ2-5, with 9 bases lining up with TRBD1. The CDR3 is made up of 16 amino acids. Germline loops: CDR1 SGHDN, CDR2 FVKESK. The V gene end was trimmed by 4 bases and the J gene end by 2 bases; junction bases not matched to a gene: 8. The CDR3 DNA follows: TGTGCCAGCAGCCGAACCGGGACAGGGTTACAAGAGACCCAGTACTTC. The encoded protein is CASSRTGTGLQETQYF.

This sequence joins TRBV10-1 and TRBJ1-1; D is uncertain. Trimming shortened V by 9 bases and J by 0 bases, and 8 bases separated the two germline ends. Germline CDR1 WNHNN, CDR2 SYGVQD (reference sequence). This CDR3 comprises 12 residues. CDR3 residues: CARKTVNTEAFF. The DNA for the CDR3 is TGCGCCAGAAAGACGGTGAACACTGAAGCTTTCTTT.

The chain links TRBV28 to TRBJ1-2; D might be TRBD1 (6 bases). The CDR3 spans 14 residues. In germline, CDR1 is MDHEN, CDR2 SYDVKM. V lost 6 bases and J 14 bases, leaving 25 bases between the germline ends. Here the CDR3 DNA reads TGTGCCAGCAGCATAGGGGGGGCCGGCCGGAGTCTGACCTTC. Its translation: CASSIGGAGRSLTF.

The chain uses TRBV5-1 and TRBJ2-4; either TRBD1 or TRBD2 may supply D (6 bases each). Germline V CDR1 and CDR2: SGHRS, YFSETQ. Between the trimmed V and J ends, which lost 0 bases and 8 bases, there was a span of 12 bases. This CDR3 is built from 14 residues. In DNA, the CDR3 is TGCGCCAGCAGCTTGGAAGGGGGGAAGTACATTCAGTACTTC. It codes for CASSLEGGKYIQYF.

The J gene is TRBJ2-3, the V gene TRBV5-1; D possibly corresponds to TRBD2 (6 bases). This CDR3 has 16 residues. The V gene's germline CDR1 is SGHRS and CDR2 YFSETQ. V was trimmed by 2 bases and J by 0 bases, leaving 13 bases between them. CDR3 amino acids: CASSLPLAESTDTQYF. As DNA, the CDR3 is TGCGCCAGCAGCTTACCCTTAGCGGAAAGCACAGATACGCAGTATTTT.

The chain uses TRBV20-1 and TRBJ2-7; D is ambiguous. Germline V gene data show CDR1 as DFQATT and CDR2 as SNEGSKA (reference sequence). V dropped 3 bases and J dropped 4 bases, with 7 bases sitting between them. CDR3 length: 11 residues. CDR3: CSASGDYEQYF. CDR3 bases: TGCAGTGCTAGCGGCGATTACGAGCAGTACTTC.

The chain carries TRBV27 and TRBJ2-5, with D possibly matching TRBD1 (6 bases). Trimming stripped 5 bases from V and 6 bases from J, with 13 bases between. Germline assignment: CDR1 MNHEY and CDR2 SMNVEV (reference sequence). The CDR3 runs 13 residues. The CDR3 protein is CASSLNREQTQYF. The CDR3 DNA sequence: TGTGCCAGCAGTCTCAACAGGGAACAGACCCAGTACTTC.

This clone has only one observation. The V gene is TRBV29-1, the J gene TRBJ2-1, with D maybe TRBD2 (7 bases). Per the germline V gene, CDR1 is SQVTM and CDR2 is ANQGSEA. The V end lost 3 bases, the J end lost 7 bases, and 16 bases lay between the germline ends. The CDR3 runs 14 residues. The CDR3 loop is CSVDGGASFNEQFF. As DNA, the CDR3 is TGCAGCGTTGATGGGGGGGCCTCTTTTAATGAGCAGTTCTTC.

V is TRBV5-5 and J is TRBJ2-7, with a weak D call TRBD2 (5 bases). CDR3 length: 14 amino acids. Germline lookup yields CDR1 SGHKS and CDR2 YYEKEE (reference sequence). Trimming left V 2 bases short and J 3 bases short, with 12 bases between. CDR3 nucleotides: TGTGCCAGCAGCTTTTCGGGGAATAGCTACGAGCAGTACTTC. It is translated as CASSFSGNSYEQYF.

The chain has TRBV6-5 and TRBJ2-3, with D hard to call. CDR3 length: 11 amino acids. Trimming left V 3 bases short and J 5 bases short, with 3 bases between. From germline, CDR1 is MNHEY and CDR2 SVGAGI. The CDR3 DNA sequence: TGTGCCAGCAGTTATAAAGATACGCAGTATTTT. It yields the protein CASSYKDTQYF.

This chain links TRBV5-1 with TRBJ2-2; weak D call: TRBD2 (5 bases). Germline V CDR1 and CDR2: SGHRS, YFSETQ. The CDR3 loop spans 15 amino acids. V lost 0 bases and J 4 bases, leaving 10 bases between the germline ends. CDR3 DNA sequence: TGCGCCAGCAGCTTGGAAGGCGGGCGCACCGGGGAGCTGTTTTTT. It specifies CASSLEGGRTGELFF.

This chain links TRBV11-2 with TRBJ2-7; 8 bases are a match to TRBD1. This CDR3 region has 13 residues. V was clipped by 4 bases and J by 3 bases; unmatched bases: 2. The germline V gene has CDR1 SGHAT and CDR2 FQNNGV. The CDR3 reads CASSSGQGYEQYF. The CDR3 region has the DNA TGTGCCAGCAGCTCTGGACAGGGCTACGAGCAGTACTTC.

This chain connects TRBV5-1 to TRBJ2-7; 8 bases are a match to TRBD2. The length of the CDR3 is 12 residues. V was clipped by 7 bases and J by 3 bases; unmatched bases: 3. Germline V gene lookup returns CDR1 SGHRS and CDR2 YFSETQ. The chain's CDR3 is CASGLAGYEQYF. Here the CDR3 DNA reads TGCGCCAGCGGTCTAGCGGGCTACGAGCAGTACTTC.

The rearrangement uses TRBV11-3 and TRBJ1-5, with D unclear. Germline V gene sequence: CDR1 SGHNT, CDR2 YENEEA. V shed 2 bases and J shed 7 bases, with 3 bases lying between them. The CDR3 has 11 residues. This chain's CDR3 is CASSLPQPQHF. The CDR3, as DNA: TGTGCCAGCAGCTTACCACAGCCCCAGCATTTT. The whole variable domain, remainder taken from reference TRBV11-3 and TRBJ1-5, is EAGVVQSPRYKIIEKKQPVAFWCNPISGHNTLYWYLQNLGQGPELLIRYENEEAVDDSQLPKDRFSAERLKGVDSTLKIQPAELGDSAVYLCASSLPQPQHFGDGTRLSIL.

The chain uses TRBV4-1 and TRBJ2-7; D is unresolved. With 0 bases removed from V and 0 bases from J, the gap between germline ends came to 6 bases. Looked up from germline, CDR1 is MGHRA and CDR2 is YSYEKL. CDR3 length: 14 residues. For the CDR3, the DNA is TGCGCCAGCAGCCAAGAGGGCCGCTCCTACGAGCAGTACTTC. Translating it yields CASSQEGRSYEQYF.

This clone appeared once. The J gene is TRBJ2-1, the V gene TRBV11-2, with a possible D match to TRBD2 (5 bases). The germline gives CDR1 SGHAT, CDR2 FQNNGV. The CDR3 runs to 14 residues. Trimming pared 2 bases from V and 7 bases from J, leaving 12 bases between. The CDR3: CASSLFASSNEQFF. Written as DNA, the CDR3 is TGTGCCAGCAGCTTATTCGCTAGCTCGAATGAGCAGTTCTTC.

The chain recombines TRBV19 with TRBJ1-4, with 7 bases that match TRBD1. The V gene end was trimmed by 4 bases and the J gene end by 8 bases; junction bases not matched to a gene: 7. Germline CDR1 reads LNHDA; CDR2 reads SQIVND (reference sequence). This CDR3 comprises 14 residues. As DNA, the CDR3 is TGTGCCAGTAGTAACAGGGGTATGGGCGAAAAACTGTTTTTT. This translates into CASSNRGMGEKLFF.

The rearrangement links TRBV5-1 to TRBJ1-1; TRBD1 is a possible D gene (6 bases). Trimming pared 0 bases from V and 1 base from J, leaving 7 bases between. Germline CDR1 SGHRS, CDR2 YFSETQ. The CDR3 has 14 residues. CDR3 protein: CASSLADRNTEAFF. In DNA, the CDR3 is TGCGCCAGCAGCTTGGCGGACAGGAACACTGAAGCTTTCTTT.

V and J are TRBV5-1 and TRBJ1-1, with unresolved D. The ends were cut back, 1 base at V and 1 base at J, with 11 bases in the middle. CDR3 length: 15 residues. From germline, CDR1 is SGHRS and CDR2 YFSETQ. DNA for the CDR3: TGCGCCAGCAGCTTGTTAGCGGAGCCGAACACTGAAGCTTTCTTT. Translated: CASSLLAEPNTEAFF.

This clone was observed once. This chain joins TRBV6-6 and TRBJ2-7; 14 nucleotides agree with TRBD2. The CDR3 is 16 amino acids. The germline gives CDR1 MNHNY, CDR2 SVGAGI (reference sequence). V dropped 4 bases and J dropped 2; count of bases not matched to a gene: 4. In DNA form, the CDR3 reads TGTGCCAGCAGTTGGACTAGCGGGAGGCAAACCTACGAGCAGTACTTC. This sequence encodes CASSWTSGRQTYEQYF.

This chain uses TRBV5-8 with TRBJ1-1, with 7 bases fitting TRBD1. The germline gives CDR1 SGHTS, CDR2 YDEGEE. The ends lost 0 bases at V and 4 bases at J; junction bases unmatched: 12. This CDR3 contains 17 residues. CDR3 nucleotide sequence: TGTGCCAGCAGCTTGGCGACAGGGCGTTATCTGGGCACTGAAGCTTTCTTT. Encoded protein: CASSLATGRYLGTEAFF.